This is a list of T cell receptor beta chains from one sample in a study of blood T cell repertoires in COVID-19. The method was immunoSEQ multiplex PCR; TCRdb's version includes in-frame clones alone and lacks a portion of them. The table shows about 160,000 clones, with about 86% occurring only once. The sample was peripheral blood. These receptors were obtained from a woman over 75 with acute or convalescent COVID-19. Both conserved end residues are trimmed from each CDR3. Each record gives: J gene, CDR3 length, V gene, D gene, CDR3 protein. A D gene is named only where the DNA matches it firmly.

TRBJ1-2	12	TRBV5-4	NA	ASSLLTEFYGYT
TRBJ2-2	13	TRBV11-1	TRBD1	ASKRDRGADGELF
TRBJ2-1	13	TRBV5-4	NA	ASSLVADTYNEQF
TRBJ2-5	11	TRBV11-2	NA	ASSLAHSQTQY
TRBJ2-1	13	TRBV7-2	TRBD2	ASSQTSGAYNEQF
TRBJ1-1	11	TRBV10-3	TRBD1	ALSTGLSTEAF
TRBJ1-6	16	TRBV15	NA	ATSREPLGGSYNSPLH
TRBJ2-3	10	TRBV29-1	TRBD1	SVETGIDTQY
TRBJ1-3	16	TRBV3-1/TRBV3-2	TRBD1	ASSQDPHKTGTGNTIY
TRBJ2-7	13	TRBV6-5	NA	ASKTGYSSSYEQY
TRBJ2-1	16	TRBV5-1	TRBD2	ASSLAPQGREGHSEQF
TRBJ1-1	13	TRBV5-4	NA	ASSLQGLMNTEAF
TRBJ2-5	15	TRBV20-1	TRBD2	SASSPYSGGARETQY
TRBJ2-2	12	TRBV5-1	NA	ASRLGDTPGSCF
TRBJ2-5	13	TRBV2	NA	ASSEVGGVGETQY
TRBJ2-1	15	TRBV3-1/TRBV3-2	TRBD1	ASSPRRTGGLVGEQF
TRBJ2-2	12	TRBV4-1	NA	ASSQDRTAGELF
TRBJ2-5	13	TRBV9	TRBD2	ASSSGTSSQETQY
TRBJ2-7	13	TRBV25-1	TRBD2	ASSEQGAGGYEQY
TRBJ2-3	10	TRBV24-1	NA	ATSGGTDTQY
TRBJ2-5	14	TRBV6-1	NA	ASSEGYGTQQETQY
TRBJ1-4	12	TRBV5-1	NA	ASSFTGRDEKLF
TRBJ2-7	11	TRBV7-9	NA	ASSPVGVYEQY
TRBJ2-7	13	TRBV28	NA	ASSRGVGTHYEQY
TRBJ1-1	9	TRBV19	NA	ATYRNTEAF
TRBJ1-3	12	TRBV19	NA	ASSKGLGGDTIY
TRBJ1-2	11	TRBV7-8	NA	ASSLNPGGGYT
TRBJ1-2	12	TRBV11-2	NA	ASSLLDGRGGYT
TRBJ2-7	10	TRBV7-2	NA	ASSQRRGEQY
TRBJ2-1	13	TRBV10-3	NA	AISEFGSSYNEQF
TRBJ1-5	12	TRBV2	TRBD1	ASRLDRGLQPQH
TRBJ1-1	13	TRBV13	NA	ASSLVSVGGSAAF
TRBJ2-1	14	TRBV5-5	TRBD1	ASSAHTGVRANEQF
TRBJ2-1	13	TRBV11-2	TRBD1	ASSLVTLTGNEQF
TRBJ1-6	14	TRBV6-5	TRBD1	ASSYVLTGTNSPLH
TRBJ2-3	13	TRBV24-1	NA	ATSRTQGGTDTQY
TRBJ2-7	9	TRBV12-3/TRBV12-4	NA	ASRYRVEQY
TRBJ2-4	14	TRBV7-2	NA	ASSLVQRAGRNIQY
TRBJ2-1	9	TRBV11-2	NA	ASSFLGEQF
TRBJ2-3	12	TRBV3-1/TRBV3-2	NA	ASSQETSRDTQY